This paragraph reports one T cell receptor (beta chain). The target antigen is unknown. Sequencing used immunoSEQ multiplex PCR; TCRdb keeps in-frame clones, though not all of them. There are about 350,000 clones in the sample; less than 90% occur only once, and approximately 11% lies in the top ten. The data stem from a study of Ad26.COV2.S vaccination and SARS-CoV-2 variants. CDR1 and CDR2 from the germline V gene are LNHDA and SQIVND (reference sequence). V lost 6 bases to trimming and J lost 6 bases; unmatched junction nucleotides: 8. The CDR3 has 14 amino acids. Noted treatment: around 19 received Ad26.COV2.S at low or high dose, single or two shots; roughly 5 received placebo; per-sample allocation not given. The samples date from day 63 after the first vaccine or placebo injection. An Ad26 vector that expressed Wuhan-strain SARS-CoV-2 spike constituted the vaccine. Regarding the study as a whole: Post-vaccination breadth of spike-specific CD8+ and CD4+ T cell responses was reportedly substantial.

This sequence originates from a person between 18 and 59 years old who received the Ad26.COV2.S COVID-19 vaccine or a placebo. V is TRBV19 and J is TRBJ2-7, with 10 bases fitting TRBD1. The sample was peripheral blood, taken in a trial of Ad26.COV2.S vaccine versus placebo. CDR3 residues: CASSLGQGGVEQYF. In DNA form, the CDR3 reads TGTGCCAGTAGCCTCGGACAGGGGGGTGTCGAGCAGTACTTC.